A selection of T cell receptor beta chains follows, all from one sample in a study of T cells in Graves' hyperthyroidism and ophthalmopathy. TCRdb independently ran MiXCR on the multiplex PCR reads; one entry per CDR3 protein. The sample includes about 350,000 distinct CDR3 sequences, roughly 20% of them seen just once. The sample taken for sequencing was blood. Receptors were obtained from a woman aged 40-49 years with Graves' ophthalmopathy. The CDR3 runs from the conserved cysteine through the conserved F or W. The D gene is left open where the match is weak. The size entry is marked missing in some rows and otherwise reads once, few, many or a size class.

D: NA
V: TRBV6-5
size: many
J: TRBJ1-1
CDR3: CASSYGVQGAAFF
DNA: TGTGCCAGCAGTTACGGGGTCCAGGGTGCAGCTTTCTTT

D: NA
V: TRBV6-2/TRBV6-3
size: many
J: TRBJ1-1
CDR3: CASSTRRNKNTEAFF
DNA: TGTGCCAGCAGTACCCGACGGAACAAGAACACTGAAGCTTTCTTT

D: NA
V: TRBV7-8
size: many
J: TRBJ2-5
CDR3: CASSYSTGRKTQYF
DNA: TGTGCCAGCAGCTATAGCACAGGGCGAAAGACCCAGTACTTC

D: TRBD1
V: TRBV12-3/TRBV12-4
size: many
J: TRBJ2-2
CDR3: CASRTGGSFTGELLF
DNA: TGTGCCAGCAGAACAGGGGGCAGCTTCACCGGGGAGCTGCTTTTT

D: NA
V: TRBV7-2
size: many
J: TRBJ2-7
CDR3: CASSLVRGAAYEQYF
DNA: TGTGCCAGCAGCTTAGTGAGGGGGGCGGCGTACGAGCAGTACTTC

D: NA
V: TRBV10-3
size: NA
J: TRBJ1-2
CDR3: CAISESTRAGNGYTF
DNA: TGTGCCATCAGTGAGTCGACTCGGGCAGGGAATGGCTACACCTTC

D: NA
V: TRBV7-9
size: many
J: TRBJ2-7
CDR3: CASSLTGLSPSEQYF
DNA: TGTGCCAGCAGCTTAACGGGACTGTCCCCTAGTGAGCAGTACTTC

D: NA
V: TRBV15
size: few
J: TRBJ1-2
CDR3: CATSRDLVGSTSGYTF
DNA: TGTGCCACCAGCAGAGATTTGGTGGGGTCTACCTCCGGCTACACCTTC

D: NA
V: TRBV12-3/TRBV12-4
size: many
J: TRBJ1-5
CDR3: CASSLSRRPNQPQHF
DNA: TGTGCCAGCAGTTTATCTAGAAGACCCAATCAGCCCCAGCATTTT

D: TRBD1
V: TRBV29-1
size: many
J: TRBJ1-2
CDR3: CSVRDSMSNYGYTF
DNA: TGCAGCGTGAGGGACAGTATGTCTAACTATGGCTACACCTTC

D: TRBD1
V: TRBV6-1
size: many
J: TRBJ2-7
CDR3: CASKSTGTGRQYF
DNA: TGTGCCAGCAAATCCACCGGGACAGGACGGCAGTACTTC

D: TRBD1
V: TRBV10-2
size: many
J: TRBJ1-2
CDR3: CATMTGGEDYGYTF
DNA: TGCGCCACCATGACAGGGGGAGAAGACTATGGCTACACCTTC

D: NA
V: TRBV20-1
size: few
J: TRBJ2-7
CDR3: CSARDLIRAYEQYF
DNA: TGCAGTGCTAGAGATCTTATCAGGGCCTACGAGCAGTACTTC

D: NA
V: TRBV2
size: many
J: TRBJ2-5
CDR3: CASRGVVTQYF
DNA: TGTGCCAGCAGGGGGGTCGTGACCCAGTACTTC

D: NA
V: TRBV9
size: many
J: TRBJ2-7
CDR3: CASSVEPGESYEQYF
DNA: TGTGCCAGCAGCGTAGAGCCAGGGGAATCCTACGAGCAGTACTTC

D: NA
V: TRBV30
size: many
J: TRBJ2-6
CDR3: CAWSPGANVLTF
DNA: TGTGCCTGGAGTCCCGGGGCCAACGTCCTGACTTTC

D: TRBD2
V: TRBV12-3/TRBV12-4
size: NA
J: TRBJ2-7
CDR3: CASSLSGGPPYKQYF
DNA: TGCGCCAGCAGCTTGAGCGGGGGCCCCCCCTACAAGCAGTACTTC

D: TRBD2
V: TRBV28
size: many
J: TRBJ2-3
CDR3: CASSRTSGRYTQYF
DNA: TGTGCCAGCAGTCGAACTAGCGGGAGGTACACGCAGTATTTT

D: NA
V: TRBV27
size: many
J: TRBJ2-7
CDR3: CASRDPAGNAYEQYF
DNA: TGTGCCAGCAGAGATCCCGCAGGAAACGCCTACGAGCAGTACTTC

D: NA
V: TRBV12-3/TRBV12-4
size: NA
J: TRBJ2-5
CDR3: CASSFRGIGAQYF
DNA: TGTGCCAGCAGTTTTAGGGGGATTGGAGCCCAGTACTTC

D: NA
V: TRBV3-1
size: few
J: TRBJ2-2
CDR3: CASSRDPPGTGELFF
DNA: TGTGCCAGCAGCCGAGACCCGCCTGGCACCGGGGAGCTGTTTTTT

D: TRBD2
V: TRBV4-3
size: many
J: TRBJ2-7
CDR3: CASSQGSGRGYEQYF
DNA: TGCGCCAGCAGCCAAGGGAGCGGGAGAGGCTACGAGCAGTACTTC

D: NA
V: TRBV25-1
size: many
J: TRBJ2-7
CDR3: CASSEWKGYEQYF
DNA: TGTGCCAGCAGTGAATGGAAAGGGTACGAGCAGTACTTC

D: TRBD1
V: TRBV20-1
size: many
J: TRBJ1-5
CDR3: CSARSGTGSQPQHF
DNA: TGCAGTGCTAGGTCGGGGACAGGGAGTCAGCCCCAGCATTTT

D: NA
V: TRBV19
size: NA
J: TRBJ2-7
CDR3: CASSIGGSRSYEQYF
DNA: TGTGCCAGTAGTATCGGGGGTTCCCGCTCCTACGAGCAGTACTTC

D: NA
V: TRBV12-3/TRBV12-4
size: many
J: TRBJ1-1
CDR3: CASRPGANTEAFF
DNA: TGTGCCAGCAGACCGGGGGCTAACACTGAAGCTTTCTTT

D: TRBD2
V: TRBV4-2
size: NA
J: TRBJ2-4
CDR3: CASSQVIAGGVGAKNIQYF
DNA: TGTGCCAGCAGCCAAGTGATAGCGGGAGGGGTGGGGGCCAAAAACATTCAGTACTTC

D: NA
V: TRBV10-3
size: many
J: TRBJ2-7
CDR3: CAISLGPSREQYF
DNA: TGTGCCATCAGCCTAGGGCCTAGTCGAGAGCAGTACTTC

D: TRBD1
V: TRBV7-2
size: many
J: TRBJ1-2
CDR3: CASSPDRVAYGYTF
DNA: TGTGCCAGCAGCCCCGACAGGGTGGCCTATGGCTACACCTTC

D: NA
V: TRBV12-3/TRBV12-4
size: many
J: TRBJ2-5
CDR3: CASSLSSAGIQETQYF
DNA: TGTGCCAGCAGTTTAAGTTCGGCAGGCATCCAAGAGACCCAGTACTTC

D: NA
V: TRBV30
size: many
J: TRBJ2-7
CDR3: CAWTGSQGSSYEQYF
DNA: TGTGCCTGGACTGGGAGTCAGGGGAGCTCCTACGAGCAGTACTTC

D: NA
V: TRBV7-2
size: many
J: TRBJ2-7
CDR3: CASSLDVRNYEQYF
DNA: TGTGCCAGCAGCTTAGACGTCAGGAACTACGAGCAGTACTTC

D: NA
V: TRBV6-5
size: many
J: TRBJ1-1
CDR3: CASSYHESEAFF
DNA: TGTGCCAGCAGTTATCATGAGTCGGAAGCTTTCTTT